Presented here are 7 T cell receptor beta chains from one specimen sequenced in a study of cytomegalovirus exposure and HLA in healthy donors. A multiplex PCR was run with 60 Vbeta primers and 13 Jbeta primers. Some clones are missing from TCRdb's copy, which holds only in-frame ones; the method was immunoSEQ multiplex PCR. The sample includes around 190,000 clones, about 78% of them seen just once. Sequencing was performed on PBMCs. These receptors were taken from a man between 60 and 75 years old in good health and CMV-seronegative.

Here the CDR3 reads CASSPFVTEYQETQYF. The CDR3 DNA follows: TGTGCCAGCTCACCATTCGTGACAGAGTACCAAGAGACCCAGTACTTC. V gene TRBV18 combines with J gene TRBJ2-5; tentatively, D is TRBD1 (5 bases). CDR3 size: 16 residues. V was trimmed by 2 bases and J by 0 bases, leaving 13 bases between them. In germline, CDR1 is KGHSH, CDR2 LQKENI.

The rearrangement uses TRBV5-4 and TRBJ1-2; unclear D gene. The germline gives CDR1 SGHNT, CDR2 YYREEE (reference sequence). Trimming pared 4 bases from V and 13 bases from J, leaving 20 bases between. This CDR3 region has 13 residues. CDR3 amino acids: CASSPEVMAGATF. The CDR3, as DNA: TGTGCCAGCAGCCCCGAGGTCATGGCCGGAGCCACCTTC.

This clone was observed a handful of times. The chain is built from TRBV9 and TRBJ2-1; TRBD2 might be the D (6 bases). Germline V gene sequence: CDR1 SGDLS, CDR2 YYNGEE. CDR3 length: 17 amino acids. Deletions cut 3 bases from V and 6 bases from J, with 22 bases between. CDR3 protein: CASSGLVSGSWGNEQFF. The CDR3 DNA reads TGTGCCAGCAGCGGACTAGTGTCGGGGTCCTGGGGCAATGAGCAGTTCTTC.

This chain links TRBV19 with TRBJ2-1; D possibly corresponds to TRBD1 (6 bases). CDR1 is LNHDA, CDR2 SQIVND, per germline (reference sequence). V was shortened by 3 bases and J by 4 bases, with 10 bases between the two germline ends. The CDR3 covers 14 residues. The CDR3 DNA reads as TGTGCCAGTAGTATTCGGGACAAGTACAATGAGCAGTTCTTC. Its protein product is CASSIRDKYNEQFF.

The rearrangement joins TRBV2 to TRBJ1-3; 8 nucleotides line up with TRBD1. With V trimmed by 8 bases and J by 0 bases, 6 bases remained unmatched. This CDR3 is 15 amino acids long. Germline assignment: CDR1 SNHLY and CDR2 FYNNEI. CDR3 bases: TGTGCCAGCGGCACAGGGGGTGGCTCTGGAAACACCATATATTTT. It codes for CASGTGGGSGNTIYF.

The chain couples TRBV19 to TRBJ2-2; D is ambiguous. V was trimmed by 6 bases and J by 6 bases, leaving 17 bases between them. The germline gives CDR1 LNHDA, CDR2 SQIVND (reference sequence). The CDR3 loop spans 15 amino acids. The CDR3 reads CASSFPLDLAGELFF. The CDR3 coding sequence is TGTGCCAGTAGCTTCCCTCTAGATCTAGCCGGGGAGCTGTTTTTT.

The chain employs TRBV5-1 and TRBJ2-5; 8 positions agree with TRBD1. Germline lookup yields CDR1 SGHRS and CDR2 YFSETQ. The CDR3 covers 14 residues. Trimming took 0 bases from V and 6 from J; bases not matched to a gene: 4. CDR3 amino acids: CASSLGGDRKTQYF. Here the CDR3 DNA reads TGCGCCAGCAGCTTGGGGGGGGACAGGAAGACCCAGTACTTC.